This is a list of T cell receptor beta chains from one sample in a study of Graves' ophthalmopathy and Graves' hyperthyroidism. From the multiplex PCR reads, TCRdb called clonotypes with MiXCR, one entry per CDR3 protein. The sample includes over 650,000 distinct CDR3 sequences, more than 40% of them seen just once. What was sequenced was peripheral blood. These receptors were collected from an adult man with Graves' ophthalmopathy. CDR3s leave out the opening cysteine and the closing phenylalanine or tryptophan. A D gene is named only where the DNA matches it firmly.

d_gene: -
j_gene: TRBJ1-1
v_gene: TRBV10-3
CDR3aa: AISGARGSEAF

d_gene: -
j_gene: TRBJ2-2
v_gene: TRBV7-2
CDR3aa: ASSLSAGQRTGELF

d_gene: -
j_gene: TRBJ2-1
v_gene: TRBV7-2
CDR3aa: ASSFYLTVEQF

d_gene: -
j_gene: TRBJ2-5
v_gene: TRBV6-5
CDR3aa: ASSYSNKRVRKETQY

d_gene: -
j_gene: TRBJ2-5
v_gene: TRBV24-1
CDR3aa: ATSFDFGETQY

d_gene: -
j_gene: TRBJ1-1
v_gene: TRBV7-2
CDR3aa: AWEAAATEAF

d_gene: -
j_gene: TRBJ1-1
v_gene: TRBV19
CDR3aa: ASRSYTEAF

d_gene: TRBD1
j_gene: TRBJ2-7
v_gene: TRBV12-3/TRBV12-4
CDR3aa: ASSSGTGVGEQY

d_gene: TRBD2
j_gene: TRBJ2-3
v_gene: TRBV29-1
CDR3aa: SAAGTSGTASTDTQY

d_gene: TRBD1
j_gene: TRBJ2-2
v_gene: TRBV12-5
CDR3aa: ASGLDRGIGELF

d_gene: -
j_gene: TRBJ2-7
v_gene: TRBV7-9
CDR3aa: ASTPAGTSGYEQY

d_gene: TRBD1
j_gene: TRBJ1-1
v_gene: TRBV6-6
CDR3aa: ASTAGQGTITNMNTEAF

d_gene: -
j_gene: TRBJ2-5
v_gene: TRBV7-3
CDR3aa: ASSLIGETQY

d_gene: -
j_gene: TRBJ1-1
v_gene: TRBV25-1
CDR3aa: ASSAGGYAF

d_gene: TRBD1
j_gene: TRBJ1-2
v_gene: TRBV14
CDR3aa: ASSQEQGPYYGYT

d_gene: TRBD2
j_gene: TRBJ2-2
v_gene: TRBV11-2
CDR3aa: ASSYSNPAGRGTGELF

d_gene: -
j_gene: TRBJ1-3
v_gene: TRBV7-2
CDR3aa: ASRGGGHGNTIY

d_gene: -
j_gene: TRBJ1-2
v_gene: TRBV15
CDR3aa: ATSSQPTGTGYGYT

d_gene: TRBD1
j_gene: TRBJ1-2
v_gene: TRBV29-1
CDR3aa: SASGTGPNYGYT

d_gene: -
j_gene: TRBJ2-5
v_gene: TRBV10-3
CDR3aa: AISVSPDRQETQY

d_gene: -
j_gene: TRBJ1-2
v_gene: TRBV25-1
CDR3aa: ASSQDFQLNDYT

d_gene: -
j_gene: TRBJ2-5
v_gene: TRBV5-6
CDR3aa: ASRSTGGRLTQY

d_gene: -
j_gene: TRBJ2-2
v_gene: TRBV2
CDR3aa: ASSQGETSRSDGELF

d_gene: -
j_gene: TRBJ2-7
v_gene: TRBV10-3
CDR3aa: AISVLRGPNDEQY

d_gene: TRBD2
j_gene: TRBJ2-2
v_gene: TRBV7-6
CDR3aa: ASSPAGLDTGELF

d_gene: TRBD1
j_gene: TRBJ1-4
v_gene: TRBV20-1
CDR3aa: SARWGTDPGKLF

d_gene: TRBD1
j_gene: TRBJ1-1
v_gene: TRBV2
CDR3aa: ASPRGVNTEAF

d_gene: -
j_gene: TRBJ2-7
v_gene: TRBV20-1
CDR3aa: SASRAVSYEQY

d_gene: TRBD2
j_gene: TRBJ2-5
v_gene: TRBV2
CDR3aa: ASSRTSGRGETQY

d_gene: -
j_gene: -
v_gene: TRBV14
CDR3aa: ASSQVRSSYNEQF

d_gene: -
j_gene: TRBJ2-5
v_gene: TRBV2
CDR3aa: ASKADSFQETQY

d_gene: TRBD1
j_gene: TRBJ2-7
v_gene: TRBV5-1
CDR3aa: ASSWGQGLYEQY

d_gene: -
j_gene: TRBJ2-7
v_gene: TRBV12-3/TRBV12-4
CDR3aa: ATGKTGAYEQY

d_gene: -
j_gene: TRBJ1-4
v_gene: TRBV25-1
CDR3aa: ASSDARGRDEKLF

d_gene: -
j_gene: TRBJ1-4
v_gene: TRBV5-1
CDR3aa: ASSLGVLNEKLF

d_gene: -
j_gene: TRBJ2-2
v_gene: TRBV7-9
CDR3aa: ATQGPLGVAELF

d_gene: -
j_gene: TRBJ1-3
v_gene: TRBV5-6
CDR3aa: ASSLPGGTIY

d_gene: TRBD1
j_gene: TRBJ1-1
v_gene: TRBV15
CDR3aa: ATSPPGTDVNTEAF

d_gene: -
j_gene: TRBJ2-7
v_gene: TRBV7-8
CDR3aa: ASSLVRAPSYEQY

d_gene: -
j_gene: TRBJ1-4
v_gene: TRBV4-1
CDR3aa: ASSQEGPTIGEKLF

d_gene: TRBD1
j_gene: TRBJ1-5
v_gene: TRBV7-3
CDR3aa: ASSQGQNSNQPQH

d_gene: TRBD1
j_gene: TRBJ1-1
v_gene: TRBV12-3/TRBV12-4
CDR3aa: ASHRGPFGTEAF

d_gene: TRBD1
j_gene: TRBJ2-5
v_gene: TRBV5-5
CDR3aa: ASSSRQGWGETQY

d_gene: -
j_gene: TRBJ1-5
v_gene: TRBV4-1
CDR3aa: ASSQTGTPNQPQH

d_gene: -
j_gene: TRBJ1-2
v_gene: TRBV4-1
CDR3aa: ASSQPGSGAYGYT

d_gene: -
j_gene: TRBJ2-2
v_gene: TRBV19
CDR3aa: ASIDPSSGNPGELF

d_gene: TRBD1
j_gene: TRBJ2-3
v_gene: TRBV7-9
CDR3aa: ASSFWTGADTQY

d_gene: -
j_gene: TRBJ1-6
v_gene: TRBV19
CDR3aa: ASRKRASNSPLH

d_gene: -
j_gene: TRBJ1-5
v_gene: TRBV7-2
CDR3aa: ASSLAWVDNQPQH